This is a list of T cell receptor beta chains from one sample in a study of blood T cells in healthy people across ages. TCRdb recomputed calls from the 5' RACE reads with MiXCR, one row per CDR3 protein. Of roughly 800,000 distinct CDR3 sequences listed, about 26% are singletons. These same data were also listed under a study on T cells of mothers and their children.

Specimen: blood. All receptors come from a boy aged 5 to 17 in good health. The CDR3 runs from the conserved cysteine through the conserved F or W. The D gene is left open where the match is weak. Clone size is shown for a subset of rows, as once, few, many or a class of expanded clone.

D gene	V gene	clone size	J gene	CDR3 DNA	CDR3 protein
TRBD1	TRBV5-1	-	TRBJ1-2	TGCGCCAGCAGCGCGGGACAGGGGTTTAACTATGGCTACACCTTC	CASSAGQGFNYGYTF
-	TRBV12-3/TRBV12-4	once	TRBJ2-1	TGTGCCAGCAGTTTCAGACCAGCCCACAATGAGCAGTTCTTC	CASSFRPAHNEQFF
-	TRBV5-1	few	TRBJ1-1	TGCGCCAGCAGCTTGAGGGCAGACACTGAAGCTTTCTTT	CASSLRADTEAFF
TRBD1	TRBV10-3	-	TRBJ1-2	TGTGCCATCAGTCAGCAGGGGGCGGGAAATGGCTACACCTTC	CAISQQGAGNGYTF
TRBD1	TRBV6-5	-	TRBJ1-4	TGTGCCAGCAGTTACTCACCTCAGGGGGCTGCAACTAATGAAAAACTGTTTTTT	CASSYSPQGAATNEKLFF
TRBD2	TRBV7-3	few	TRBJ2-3	TGTGCCAGCAGCGAGCAAGCGGGGGGTTTCACAGATACGCAGTATTTT	CASSEQAGGFTDTQYF
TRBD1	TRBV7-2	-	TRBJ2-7	TGTGCCAGCAGCCCCCAGGGGACAGGGGGGAACGAGCAGTACTTC	CASSPQGTGGNEQYF
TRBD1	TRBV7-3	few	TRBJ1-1	TGTGCCAGCAGCTTATCGGGACAGCCGAACACTGAAGCTTTCTTT	CASSLSGQPNTEAFF
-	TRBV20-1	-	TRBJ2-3	TGCAGTGCTAGAGATCCAACGGGGACTAGCACAGATACGCAGTATTTT	CSARDPTGTSTDTQYF
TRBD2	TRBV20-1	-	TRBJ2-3	TGCAGTGCTAGCCAACCCGGTAGCGGGGTCACAGATACGCAGTGTTTT	CSASQPGSGVTDTQCF
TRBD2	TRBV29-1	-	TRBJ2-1	TGCAGCGTTGTCCCACTAGCGGCTAGCTCCTACAATGAGCAGTTCTTC	CSVVPLAASSYNEQFF
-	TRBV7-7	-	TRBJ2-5	TGTGCTAGCAGCGACGGACTCAAAGAGACCCAGTACTTC	CASSDGLKETQYF
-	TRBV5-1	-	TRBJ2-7	TGCGCCAGCAGCTTGGCAGGGGAGGTCGAGCAGTACTTC	CASSLAGEVEQYF
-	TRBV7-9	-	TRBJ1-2	TGTGCCAGCAGCACCCAACAGGGCGACTATGGCTACACCTTC	CASSTQQGDYGYTF
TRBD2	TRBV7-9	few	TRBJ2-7	TGTGCCAGCAGCCAGCCTCGGGGTGCGACTAGCGGGGCCTACGAGCAGTACTTC	CASSQPRGATSGAYEQYF
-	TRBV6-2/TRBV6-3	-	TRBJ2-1	TGTGCCAGCAGTTACGCTTACGAGCAGTTCTTC	CASSYAYEQFF
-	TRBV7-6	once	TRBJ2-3	TGTGCCAGCAGGGCAGAGTCCTGGGATACGCAGTATTTT	CASRAESWDTQYF
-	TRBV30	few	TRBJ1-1	TGTGCCTGGGTTACCCTAGGGGGGGGCTTCCCCACTGAAGCTTTCTTT	CAWVTLGGGFPTEAFF
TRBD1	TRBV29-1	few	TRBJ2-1	TGCAGCGTTGTCCGCAGGGGGATCTACAATGAGCAGTTCTTC	CSVVRRGIYNEQFF
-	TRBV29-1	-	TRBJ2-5	TGCAGCACCGAAGGGCGGTCCGGGGAGACCCAGTACTTC	CSTEGRSGETQYF
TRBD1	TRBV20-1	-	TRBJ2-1	TGCAGTGCTCCTCCGGGACAGTGGGACAATGAGCAGTTCTTC	CSAPPGQWDNEQFF
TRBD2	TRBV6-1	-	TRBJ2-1	TGTGCCAGCAGTGAGGCCTTAGCTAGCGGCTCCTACAATGAGCAGTTCTTC	CASSEALASGSYNEQFF
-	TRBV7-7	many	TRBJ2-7	TGTGCCAGCAGCTTTTGGCAGCCCTCCTACGAGCAGTACTTC	CASSFWQPSYEQYF
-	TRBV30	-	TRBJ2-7	TGTGCCTGGAGTGTTCGCTTGGACAGTGCCTCCTACGAGCAGTACTTC	CAWSVRLDSASYEQYF
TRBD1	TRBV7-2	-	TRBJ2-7	TGTGCCAGCAGCTTGGGGACAGTCAATGAGCAGTACTTC	CASSLGTVNEQYF
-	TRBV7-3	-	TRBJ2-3	TGTGCCAGCAGCTTAGAACTCGAAGCCGCAGATACGCAGTATTTT	CASSLELEAADTQYF
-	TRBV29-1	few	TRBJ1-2	TGCAGCGTTCTAAAGGTGAACTATGGCTACACCTTC	CSVLKVNYGYTF
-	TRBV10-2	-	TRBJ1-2	TGCGCCAGTTCTGAATCTGGATACTATGGCTACACCTTC	CASSESGYYGYTF
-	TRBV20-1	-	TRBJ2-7	TGCAGTGCTAGTAACATTCAAAGGTGGGGCGAGCAGTACTTC	CSASNIQRWGEQYF
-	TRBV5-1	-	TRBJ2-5	TGCGCCAGCAGCGCGACTAGGCAAGAGACCCAGTACTTC	CASSATRQETQYF
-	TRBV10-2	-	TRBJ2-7	TGCGCCAGCAGCTCACAGGTAACCTCCTACGAGCAGTACTTC	CASSSQVTSYEQYF
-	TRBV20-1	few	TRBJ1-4	TGCAGTGCTAGAGATGGCACAGGGCCTAATGAAAAACTGTTTTTT	CSARDGTGPNEKLFF
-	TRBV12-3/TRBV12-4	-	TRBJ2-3	TGTGCCAGCAGTTTTGGCAGGGAAGCAGATACGCAGTATTTT	CASSFGREADTQYF
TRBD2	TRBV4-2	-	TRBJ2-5	TGTGCCAGCAGCCAACCTAGCGGGGGGGCGGAGACCCAGTACTTC	CASSQPSGGAETQYF
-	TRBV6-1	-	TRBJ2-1	TGTGCCAGCAGTGAGGTAGTTTATTCCTACAATGAGCAGTTCTTC	CASSEVVYSYNEQFF
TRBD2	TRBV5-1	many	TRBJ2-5	TGCGCCAGCAGCGTTGGGGGTTCGGGAGGAGAGACCCAGTACTTC	CASSVGGSGGETQYF
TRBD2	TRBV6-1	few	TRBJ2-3	TGTGCCAGCGGGGAACTAGCGGGGGTCACTAGCACAGATACGCAGTATTTT	CASGELAGVTSTDTQYF
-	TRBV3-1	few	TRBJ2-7	TGTGCCAGCAGCCATCGGAAAAGAGGGGACGAGCAGTACTTC	CASSHRKRGDEQYF
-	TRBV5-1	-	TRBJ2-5	TGCGCCAGCAGCTCCAGGCAGCTCCAAGAGACCCAGTACTTC	CASSSRQLQETQYF
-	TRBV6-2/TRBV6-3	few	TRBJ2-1	TGTGCCAGCAGTCGCAGCTACAATGAGCAGTTCTTC	CASSRSYNEQFF
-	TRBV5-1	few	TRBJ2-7	TGCGCCAGCAGCTTGGCGGACCGCCCCTACGAGCAGTACTTC	CASSLADRPYEQYF
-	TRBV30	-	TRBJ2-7	TGTGCCTGGAGTGGAAGCTTCCCCTACGAGCAGTACTTC	CAWSGSFPYEQYF
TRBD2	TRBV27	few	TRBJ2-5	TGTGCCAGCAGTTCCCAGCGGGGGGCGGGAGAGACCCAGTACTTC	CASSSQRGAGETQYF